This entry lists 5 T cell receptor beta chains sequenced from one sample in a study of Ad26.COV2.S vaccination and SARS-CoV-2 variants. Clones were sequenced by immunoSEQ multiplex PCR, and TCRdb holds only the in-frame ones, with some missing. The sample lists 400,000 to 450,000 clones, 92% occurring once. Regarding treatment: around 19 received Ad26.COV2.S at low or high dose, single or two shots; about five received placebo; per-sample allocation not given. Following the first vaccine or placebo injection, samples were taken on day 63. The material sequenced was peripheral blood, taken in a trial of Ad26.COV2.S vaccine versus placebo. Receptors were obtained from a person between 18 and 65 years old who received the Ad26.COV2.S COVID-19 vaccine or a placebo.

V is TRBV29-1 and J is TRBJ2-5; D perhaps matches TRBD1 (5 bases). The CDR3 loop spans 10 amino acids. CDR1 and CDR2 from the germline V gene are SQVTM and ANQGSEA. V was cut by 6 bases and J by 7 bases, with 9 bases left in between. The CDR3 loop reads CSVNTGTQYF. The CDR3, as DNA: TGCAGCGTCAACACAGGGACCCAGTACTTC.

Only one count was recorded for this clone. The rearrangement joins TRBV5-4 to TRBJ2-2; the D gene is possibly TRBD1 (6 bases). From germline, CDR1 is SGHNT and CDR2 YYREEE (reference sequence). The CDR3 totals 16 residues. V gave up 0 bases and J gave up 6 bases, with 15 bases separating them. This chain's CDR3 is CASSLGTGIRAGELFF. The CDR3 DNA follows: TGTGCCAGCAGCTTGGGTACAGGGATCAGGGCCGGGGAGCTGTTTTTT.

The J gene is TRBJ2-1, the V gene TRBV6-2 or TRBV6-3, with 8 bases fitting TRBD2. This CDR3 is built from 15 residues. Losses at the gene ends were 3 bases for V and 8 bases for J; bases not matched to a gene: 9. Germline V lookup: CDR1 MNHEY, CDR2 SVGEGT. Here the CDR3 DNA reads TGTGCCAGCAGTTATGGACGGGGGGGCCTAGATGAGCAGTTCTTC. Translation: CASSYGRGGLDEQFF.

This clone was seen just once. The CDR3 protein is CASTWGTGVVEAFF. DNA for the CDR3: TGTGCCAGTACTTGGGGAACAGGGGTGGTTGAAGCTTTCTTT. The rearrangement joins TRBV19 to TRBJ1-1; 7 positions agree with TRBD1. Germline lookup yields CDR1 LNHDA and CDR2 SQIVND (reference sequence). The CDR3 extends over 14 amino acids. After removal of 7 bases from V and 7 bases from J, the junction contained 12 bases not matched to a gene.

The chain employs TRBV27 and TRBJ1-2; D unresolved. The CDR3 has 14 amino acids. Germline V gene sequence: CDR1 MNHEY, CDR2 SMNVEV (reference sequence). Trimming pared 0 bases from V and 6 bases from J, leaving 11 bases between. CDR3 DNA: TGTGCCAGCAGTTTATCGCCCGAGGGCCATGGCTACACCTTC. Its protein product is CASSLSPEGHGYTF.